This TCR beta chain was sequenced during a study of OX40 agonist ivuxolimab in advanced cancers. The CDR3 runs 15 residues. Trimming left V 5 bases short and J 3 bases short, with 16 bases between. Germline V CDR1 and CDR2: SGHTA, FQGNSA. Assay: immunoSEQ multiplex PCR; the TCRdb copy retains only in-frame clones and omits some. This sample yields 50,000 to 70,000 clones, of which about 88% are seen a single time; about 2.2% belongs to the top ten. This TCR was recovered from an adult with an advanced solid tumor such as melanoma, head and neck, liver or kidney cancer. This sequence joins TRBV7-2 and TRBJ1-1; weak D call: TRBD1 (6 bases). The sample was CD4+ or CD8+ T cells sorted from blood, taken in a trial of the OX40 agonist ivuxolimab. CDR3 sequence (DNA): TGTGCCAGCAGCCCCGGGGGGCAGGGACACACTGAAGCTTTCTTT. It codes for CASSPGGQGHTEAFF.